This is a list of T cell receptor beta chains from one sample in a study of tumor and adjacent non-tumor tissue in lung cancer. MiXCR, applied by TCRdb to the multiplex PCR reads, yields one record per CDR3 protein. Of under 95,000 distinct CDR3 sequences detected, roughly 66% appear once; the ten largest clones hold around 19%. The material sequenced was lung tumor tissue. The receptors come from a man aged 60-69 years with non-small cell lung cancer. Both conserved end residues are part of each CDR3. Each record gives: J gene, clone size, V gene, D gene, CDR3 DNA, CDR3 protein. The D gene is left open where the match is weak. Size tells how often a clone was seen (once, few, many) or the class of an expanded clone, and some rows leave it out.

J: TRBJ2-1; size: NA; V: TRBV4-1; D: NA; DNA: TGCGTTAGCAGCCAAGGGGTGTACAATGAGCAGTTCTTC; CDR3: CVSSQGVYNEQFF
J: TRBJ1-1; size: large; V: TRBV11-1; D: TRBD1; DNA: TGTGCCAGCAGCACCAGGGGGCTTGCTTTCTTT; CDR3: CASSTRGLAFF
J: TRBJ2-1; size: NA; V: TRBV20-1; D: NA; DNA: TGCAGTGCTACCCGACTAGTGGGGGGGCTAAATGAGCGGTTCTTC; CDR3: CSATRLVGGLNERFF
J: TRBJ2-5; size: many; V: TRBV12-3/TRBV12-4; D: TRBD1; DNA: TGTGCCAGCAGCCCAGGGGGCGGGGAGACCCAGTACTTC; CDR3: CASSPGGGETQYF
J: TRBJ2-3; size: few; V: TRBV7-3; D: NA; DNA: TGTGCCAGCAGCTTATACCCGAGGGATACGCAGTATTTT; CDR3: CASSLYPRDTQYF
J: TRBJ2-1; size: NA; V: TRBV6-2/TRBV6-3; D: NA; DNA: TGCGCCAGCAAGACTAGTTACAATGGACAGTTCTTC; CDR3: CASKTSYNGQFF
J: TRBJ2-2; size: NA; V: TRBV4-1; D: TRBD1; DNA: TGCGCCAACAGCCAAGACGGGACAGGGGTCACCGGGGAGCTGATTTTT; CDR3: CANSQDGTGVTGELIF
J: TRBJ2-1; size: once; V: TRBV4-2; D: NA; DNA: TGTGCCAGCGGGCGAGGGGTAAATGAGCAGCTCTTC; CDR3: CASGRGVNEQLF
J: TRBJ2-6; size: NA; V: TRBV11-1; D: NA; DNA: TGTGCCAGCAGCCACGGACGGACTGGTGCCAGCATCCTGACTTTC; CDR3: CASSHGRTGASILTF
J: TRBJ1-5; size: NA; V: TRBV20-1; D: TRBD1; DNA: TGCAGTGCTTCCTGGGGACAGGGTGGCAACCATCCCCAGCATTTT; CDR3: CSASWGQGGNHPQHF
J: TRBJ1-1; size: NA; V: TRBV6-5; D: NA; DNA: TGTGCCAGCAGTTACTCATCTACAAGTACGAACACTGAAGCTTTCTTT; CDR3: CASSYSSTSTNTEAFF
J: TRBJ1-2; size: many; V: TRBV5-6; D: NA; DNA: TGTGCCAGCAGCTTGGCGGCGACATCTAGCGCCTTC; CDR3: CASSLAATSSAF
J: TRBJ1-6; size: many; V: TRBV4-1; D: TRBD1; DNA: TGCGCCAGCAGCCAAGACCGGGACAGATCTAATTCACCCCTCCACTTT; CDR3: CASSQDRDRSNSPLHF
J: TRBJ2-7; size: once; V: TRBV6-2/TRBV6-3; D: NA; DNA: TGTGCCAGCGGGTCGGGAGCTACCTACGAGCATTATTTC; CDR3: CASGSGATYEHYF
J: TRBJ1-2; size: NA; V: TRBV2; D: NA; DNA: TGTGCCAGCAGAACTGCGAACTATGGCTACACCTTC; CDR3: CASRTANYGYTF
J: TRBJ2-1; size: NA; V: TRBV7-9; D: NA; DNA: TGTGCCAGCAACTTCCCCGGGGAGGGGGCCCACAATGAGCAGATCTTC; CDR3: CASNFPGEGAHNEQIF
J: TRBJ2-1; size: NA; V: TRBV29-1; D: TRBD2; DNA: TGCAGCGTTGCCCGATCTAGCGGGAGTTTGAATGAGCAGTTCTTC; CDR3: CSVARSSGSLNEQFF
J: TRBJ2-1; size: NA; V: TRBV11-1; D: TRBD2; DNA: TGTGCCAGGAGCTTAGCGACGAGACCCGGGAGGGAGCAGTTCTTC; CDR3: CARSLATRPGREQFF
J: TRBJ2-2; size: many; V: TRBV7-9; D: TRBD1; DNA: TGTGCCAGCAGTTCTCCGGGACAGTATTTGAACACCGGGGAGCTGTTTTTT; CDR3: CASSSPGQYLNTGELFF
J: TRBJ2-3; size: NA; V: TRBV15; D: TRBD2; DNA: TGTGCCACCAGCAGAGCTGGGACTAGAGGCACAGATACGCAGTATTTT; CDR3: CATSRAGTRGTDTQYF
J: TRBJ2-7; size: many; V: TRBV6-4; D: TRBD2; DNA: TGTGCCAGCAGTCCAAGCGGGGGGGATGTCTACGAGCAGTACTTC; CDR3: CASSPSGGDVYEQYF
J: TRBJ1-1; size: once; V: TRBV14; D: NA; DNA: TGTGGCAGCGAATCAACAGCCGACGGGCGGAGTACTGAAGCTTTCTTT; CDR3: CGSESTADGRSTEAFF
J: TRBJ2-5; size: NA; V: TRBV7-9; D: NA; DNA: TGTGCCAGCAGCTTCAGCCGGGGTCAAGAGACCCAGTACTTC; CDR3: CASSFSRGQETQYF
J: TRBJ2-6; size: NA; V: TRBV14; D: NA; DNA: TGTACCAGCAGCCAAGTTTGGGGGAACTCTGGGGCCAACGTCCTGGCTTTC; CDR3: CTSSQVWGNSGANVLAF
J: TRBJ1-4; size: many; V: TRBV29-1; D: NA; DNA: TGCAGCGTTGGGGGGCCCACAACTAATGAAAAACTGTTTTTT; CDR3: CSVGGPTTNEKLFF